The clone carrying this T cell receptor beta chain was found many times. The hyperthyroidism patients had a new diagnosis of under 2 months' duration and were aged 18 to 65. Certain patients were not enrolled. These were patients with other autoimmune diseases, uncontrolled infections, pregnancy or lactation. This entry comes from a study of Graves' ophthalmopathy and Graves' hyperthyroidism. Amplified TCR beta CDR3 regions were obtained using RNA transcripts as template. Second-round multiplex PCR followed a first-round RT-PCR using HTBI primers. TCRdb reprocessed the multiplex PCR reads via MiXCR and lists one record per CDR3 protein. The table includes roughly 400,000 distinct CDR3 sequences, approximately 15% detected once. This clonotype was obtained from a woman aged 18-30 years with stable Graves' hyperthyroidism. The source material was peripheral blood.

The CDR3 loop is CASSIEVARRQPQHF. The CDR3 nucleotides are TGTGCCAGTAGTATAGAGGTGGCACGGCGACAGCCCCAGCATTTT. V is TRBV19 and J is TRBJ1-5; D remains unclear. The germline V gene has CDR1 LNHDA and CDR2 SQIVND (reference sequence). The CDR3 runs 15 residues. The germline V and J ends were trimmed by 0 bases and 7 bases, with 13 bases remaining between them.